This T cell receptor beta chain was found in a study of blood T cell repertoires in COVID-19. Germline V gene sequence: CDR1 MNHEY, CDR2 SMNVEV (reference sequence). Between the trimmed V and J ends, which lost 4 bases and 4 bases, there was a span of 9 bases. The length of the CDR3 is 13 residues. Followed longitudinally, the Seattle patients had been enrolled during active infection. This table comes from immunoSEQ multiplex PCR, and its TCRdb copy is limited to in-frame clones, with some not included. Among roughly 100,000 clones listed, around 90% were seen once. The sequencing input was peripheral blood. The TCR was taken from a woman aged 50 to 60 with COVID-19, enrolled during active disease. This chain uses TRBV27 with TRBJ2-3; D is ambiguous. In nucleotides, the CDR3 is TGTGCCAGCAGTTATACAGTGCCAGATACGCAGTATTTT. It translates to CASSYTVPDTQYF.